A selection of T cell receptor beta chains follows, all from one sample in a study of T cell repertoires in cytomegalovirus infection. TCRdb ran MiXCR on the reads and lists one entry per CDR3 protein. Of some 300,000 distinct CDR3 sequences in the sample, approximately 10% were seen once. The sequenced material came from PBMCs. The receptor source for this set is a human donor in good health (CMV status not recorded). Some clones in this sample may be carry-over from other donors' samples. Each CDR3 is given with its conserved first and last residue. A D gene is named only where the DNA matches it firmly. Clone size, where shown, is once, few, many, or a class for clones that have expanded.

clone_size: -; v_call: TRBV19; d_call: TRBD1; cdr3_aa: CASKDRATEAFF
clone_size: many; v_call: TRBV6-1; d_call: TRBD2; cdr3_aa: CASRTSGNTGELFF
clone_size: -; v_call: TRBV20-1; d_call: -; cdr3_aa: CSALSGSSSYNEQFF
clone_size: many; v_call: TRBV7-2; d_call: -; cdr3_aa: CASSLEIGKVAFF
clone_size: many; v_call: TRBV5-5; d_call: -; cdr3_aa: CASSLGDIREYF
clone_size: many; v_call: TRBV7-8; d_call: -; cdr3_aa: CASSLGAGILQPQHF
clone_size: many; v_call: TRBV7-2; d_call: -; cdr3_aa: CASSRTKGGERRNIQYF
clone_size: many; v_call: TRBV7-9; d_call: -; cdr3_aa: CAYLGTGRTEAFF
clone_size: many; v_call: TRBV7-2; d_call: -; cdr3_aa: CASSPTPQLVTDTQYF
clone_size: many; v_call: TRBV28; d_call: -; cdr3_aa: CASSLFNTDTQYF
clone_size: -; v_call: TRBV28; d_call: -; cdr3_aa: CASRSTGTSSYNSPLHF
clone_size: -; v_call: TRBV10-3; d_call: TRBD2; cdr3_aa: CAISGGGGDPPETQYF
clone_size: few; v_call: TRBV29-1; d_call: -; cdr3_aa: CSVLGIRKSDTQYF
clone_size: many; v_call: TRBV7-9; d_call: -; cdr3_aa: CASSFSLSSTDTQYF
clone_size: few; v_call: TRBV20-1; d_call: -; cdr3_aa: CSARAGISTTNEKLFF
clone_size: -; v_call: TRBV5-1; d_call: TRBD1; cdr3_aa: CASSFGQGAYNEQFF